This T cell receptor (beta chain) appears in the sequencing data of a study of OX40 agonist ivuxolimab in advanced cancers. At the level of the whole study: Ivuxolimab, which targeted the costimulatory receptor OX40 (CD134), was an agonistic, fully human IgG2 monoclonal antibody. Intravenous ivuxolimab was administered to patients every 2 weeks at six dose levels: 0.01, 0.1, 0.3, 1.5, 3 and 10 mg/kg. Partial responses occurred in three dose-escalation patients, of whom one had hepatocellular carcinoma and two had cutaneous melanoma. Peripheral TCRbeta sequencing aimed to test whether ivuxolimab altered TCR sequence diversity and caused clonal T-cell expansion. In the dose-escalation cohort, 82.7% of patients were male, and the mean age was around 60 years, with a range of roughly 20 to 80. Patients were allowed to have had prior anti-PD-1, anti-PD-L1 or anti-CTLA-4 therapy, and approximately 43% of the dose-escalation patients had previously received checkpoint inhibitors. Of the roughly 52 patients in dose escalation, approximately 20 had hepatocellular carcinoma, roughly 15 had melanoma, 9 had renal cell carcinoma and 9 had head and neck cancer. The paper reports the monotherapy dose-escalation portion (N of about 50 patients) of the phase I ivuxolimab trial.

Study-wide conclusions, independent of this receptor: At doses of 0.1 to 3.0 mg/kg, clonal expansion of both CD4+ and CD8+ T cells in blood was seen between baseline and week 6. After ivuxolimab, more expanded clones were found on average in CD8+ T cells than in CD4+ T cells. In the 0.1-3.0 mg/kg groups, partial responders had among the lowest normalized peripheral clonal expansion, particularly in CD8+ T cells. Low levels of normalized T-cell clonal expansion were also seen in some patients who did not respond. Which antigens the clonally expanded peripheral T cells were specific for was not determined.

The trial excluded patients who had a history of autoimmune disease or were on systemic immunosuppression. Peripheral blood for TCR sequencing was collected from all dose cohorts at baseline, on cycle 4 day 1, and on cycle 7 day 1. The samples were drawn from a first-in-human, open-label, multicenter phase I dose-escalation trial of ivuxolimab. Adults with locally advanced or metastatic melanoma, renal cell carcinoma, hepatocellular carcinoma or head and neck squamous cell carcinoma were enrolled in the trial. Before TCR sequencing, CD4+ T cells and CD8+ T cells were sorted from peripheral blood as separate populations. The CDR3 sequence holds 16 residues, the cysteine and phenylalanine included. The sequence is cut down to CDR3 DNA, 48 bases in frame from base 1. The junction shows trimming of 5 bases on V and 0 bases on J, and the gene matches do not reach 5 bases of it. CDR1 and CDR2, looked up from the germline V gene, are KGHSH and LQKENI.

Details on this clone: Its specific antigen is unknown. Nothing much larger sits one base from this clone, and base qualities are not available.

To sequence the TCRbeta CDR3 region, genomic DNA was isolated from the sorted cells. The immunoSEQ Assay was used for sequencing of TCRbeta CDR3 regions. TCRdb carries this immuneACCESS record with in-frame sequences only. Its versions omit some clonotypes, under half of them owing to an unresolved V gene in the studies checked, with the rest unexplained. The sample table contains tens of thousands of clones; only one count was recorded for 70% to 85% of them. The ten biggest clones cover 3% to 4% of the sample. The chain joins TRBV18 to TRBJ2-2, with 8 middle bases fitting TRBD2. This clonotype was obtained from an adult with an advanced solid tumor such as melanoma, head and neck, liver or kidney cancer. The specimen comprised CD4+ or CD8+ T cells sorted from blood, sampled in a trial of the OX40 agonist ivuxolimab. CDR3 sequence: CASSATSDANTGELFF. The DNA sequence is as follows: TGTGCCAGCTCAGCGACTAGCGACGCGAACACCGGGGAGCTGTTTTTT.